This T cell receptor beta chain was observed in a study of cytomegalovirus exposure and HLA in healthy donors (TCRdb year 2017). Broadly, across the study: In an earlier analysis of roughly 590 of the donors, around 290 Gb of sequence data and 90 million to 130 million unique TCR beta sequences from roughly 200 million T cells were reported. Approximately 300 gigabases of sequencing data and 70 million to 100 million unique TCR sequences were included in an early release covering about 620 HLA-typed donors. Of the roughly 400 genotyped donors, approximately 83% fell in the genetic ancestry cluster associated with self-reported Caucasian donors. The study aimed to test whether signatures of past pathogen exposure could be identified by cataloging public T cell receptors. Using immunosequencing, the study profiled T cell repertoires from 500 to 800 subjects and related those repertoires to cytomegalovirus serostatus. Besides the first cohort of some 670 subjects, a separate validation cohort made up of about 120 different subjects was used. To predict cytomegalovirus infection status, the study combined high-throughput TCR immunosequencing, statistical association of individual TCRs with disease status, and machine learning. A later analysis re-analyzed previously published TCR beta repertoires from about 730 donors and added high-resolution HLA genotyping to study TCR occurrence patterns. The later analysis used no new phenotypic data to find candidate immune exposures, relying instead on TCR beta sequences and their occurrence across donors. An earlier analysis of more than 450 of the donors used high-throughput TCR beta sequencing to judge whether each TCR beta V gene segment behaved as functional or pseudogenic. Donor age, sex, ethnicity and CMV serostatus were collected together with the repertoire data. A later genetic analysis took genome-wide SNP genotypes for about 65% of the 666 donors and used that subset as a discovery cohort. All discovery cohort repertoires had been generated using a single sequencing platform. HLA typing covered class I and class II loci at four-digit resolution. Typing coverage varied by locus: 629-630 donors for A, B, C, DRB1 and DQB1; more than 500 for DQA1; 600 to 610 for DPA1; under 490 for DPB1. Roughly 5 DR-DQ haplotypes were handled as single units for association and clustering because linkage in the cohort was strong. On average, 235,054 unique TCR beta nucleotide sequences were sequenced per donor among several hundred genotyped donors of the cohort, with roughly 20% of those sequences being non-productive. General conclusions and limits of the study: A cluster of highly shared sequence variants was judged likely to be a technical artifact of the sequencing pipeline. The only immune exposure information available for the cohort was CMV serostatus. In vitro tests confirmed that a few of the cytomegalovirus-associated TCR beta chains recognize cytomegalovirus antigens. Approximately 16 rarely observed V segments, including chromosome 9 orphons, were excluded from the earlier analysis of approximately 600 of the donors because counts were too low. In this cohort, only TCR beta chains were sequenced, and detectable features were limited by the absence of alpha or paired-chain data. Assigning TCR associations to individual alleles was difficult when HLA alleles, especially DR and DQ, strongly co-occurred. Across donors, most TCR sequences were observed very rarely, whereas some public TCRs were present in many individuals. In an earlier analysis of 587 of the donors, most TCR beta V segments appeared in productive rearrangements about 90% or about 30% of the time, broadly matching IMGT annotations. A further reported finding was that TCR beta sequences accurately predicted the HLA-A and HLA-B alleles for most subjects in the first cohort. Linkage disequilibrium might explain the correlated functional status among segregating V segments, but an unknown experimental factor could not be ruled out. Compared with equally common non-associated chains, HLA-associated TCR beta chains in a later analysis were more clonally expanded and had lower generation probabilities. The study listed 164 TCR beta chains as associated with cytomegalovirus. According to a later analysis, most CMV-associated TCR beta chains appeared to be HLA-restricted, and the HLA associations seemed to be driven largely by CMV exposure. Several of the top co-occurrence clusters appeared to be linked to parvovirus B19, influenza, CMV and Epstein-Barr virus, according to a later analysis. The 87-base-pair reads could not distinguish some IMGT-functional V segments, including TRBV6-2 and TRBV6-3, so those segments were excluded. Cytomegalovirus status was reported to be diagnosed by the classifier with high specificity and sensitivity in both the original and validation cohorts. Because HLA typing was unavailable for some donors at each locus, only the typed subset was used in association tests. The presence/absence analyses assumed that sequencing depth was roughly uniform across donors, and that assumption may not be true. At a false discovery rate of 0.05, a later analysis linked around 15,000 TCR beta sequences to specific HLA alleles. In a later genetic analysis, fewer N-insertions in productive TCRs were reported among donors in an Asian-associated ancestry cluster than the 666-donor mean. A later analysis found that TCR association rates varied across HLA loci, with DRB1 alleles showing the most associated TCRs and HLA-C alleles the fewest. V-gene and J-gene trimming of TCR beta chains was associated with a missense DCLRE1C variant in a later genetic analysis, and the association was replicated in an independent cohort. It was suggested by the authors that the approach could potentially be generalized to other disease states and immunological phenotypes.

To note about this clone: Its binding antigen is unknown. Per-base qualities were not stored, and no clone one base away is much larger.

The cohort was made up of about 670 healthy bone marrow donors. Cohort members were all nominally healthy when sampled, although unrecorded immune exposures were likely present. The donor was CMV seropositive and was included in the group of 250 to 300 seropositive cohort members. A peripheral blood sample was provided by each donor, and peripheral blood mononuclear cells were used for TCR beta sequencing. Genomic DNA was extracted from the blood cell samples with the Qiagen DNeasy Blood Extraction Kit. Trimming takes 7 bases off V and 6 bases off J; junction bases not matched to a gene: 15. Its CDR3 holds 15 amino acids, cysteine through phenylalanine. The kept DNA is CDR3 alone, 45 bases in frame from the first base. CDR1 MNHEY and CDR2 SMNVEV were looked up in the germline V gene (reference sequence). Libraries were constructed by the immunoSEQ multiplex PCR assay. A mixture of 60 forward primers for TCR Vbeta segments and 13 reverse primers for TCR Jbeta segments was used in the multiplex PCR. Amplification of the CDR3 region of rearranged TCR beta genes was performed with a multiplex PCR assay on genomic DNA. On the Illumina HiSeq System, the amplified TCR beta libraries were sequenced as 87-base-pair reads. Per the authors' processing: A later analysis tallied about 77 million unique TCR beta chains across the 666 repertoires, and approximately 12 million of those chains were shared by two or more donors. Raw reads were error-corrected and collapsed into unique sequences with a nearest-neighbor algorithm that merged closely related sequences to remove PCR and sequencing errors. Alignment of CDR3 sequences to IMGT reference sequences was used to assign V, D and J gene segments. For a sequence to be retained, a match of at least six nucleotides was required to both a V gene segment and a J gene segment. A rearrangement counted as productive if the CDR3 had no stop codons and remained in frame with V and J, and every other rearrangement counted as non-productive. CDR3 was defined according to IMGT convention as the region running from the second conserved V-encoded cysteine to the conserved J-encoded phenylalanine. The earlier analysis of about 640 of the donors excluded any sequence lacking an unambiguous match to a single V gene segment. An earlier analysis of over 450 of the donors classified V segments as functional when productive rearrangements were above 56.7% and as segregating when the standard deviation between donors was above 5%. To diagnose cytomegalovirus status from the catalog of TCR beta chain sequences, a statistical classification framework was built. V and J gene assignment, in a later analysis, came from comparing TCR nucleotide sequences with IMGT/GENE-DB human TR gene sequences. Using the TCRdist pipeline, a later analysis assigned CDR3 sequences along with most-parsimonious VDJ recombination scenarios. In a later analysis, each TCR beta chain was defined by its CDR3 amino acid sequence together with its V-gene family, and reads without a unique V-gene family were excluded. As a way to deal with suspected cross-contamination and a sequencing artifact, a later analysis dropped over 550 nucleotide sequences that were highly shared and had low generation probability. A later analysis calculated a clonal expansion index for each public chain from normalized within-repertoire ranks of inferred template counts. In a later analysis, generation probabilities were computed with a VDJ recombination model fitted to out-of-frame rearrangements, and the resulting probabilities were checked against IGoR. A later analysis scored TCR-TCR, TCR-HLA and TCR-CMV co-occurrence with hypergeometric tests, applying a repertoire-size bias correction to TCR pairs. To estimate false discovery rates, a later analysis permuted the HLA or CMV assignments 20 times. In a later analysis, co-occurring TCRs were grouped using DBSCAN, with TCRdist sequence similarity added in when clustering inside HLA-allele-positive subsets. Repertoires with fewer than 30,000 or more than 120,000 public chains were left out of co-occurrence clustering, as were five repertoires with anomalous nucleotide sharing. TCRdb mirrors the immuneACCESS table, restricted to in-frame sequences. Some clones are absent from its copies; in checked studies, under half trace to an unresolved V gene, and the reason for the others is unknown. The DNA was the basis for D and trimming; V, J and clone size are from that table. The sample yields about 120,000 clones; more than 65% were counted once. Together, the top ten hold approximately 11% of the sample.

The chain employs TRBV27 and TRBJ2-7; TRBD1 aligns with 7 central bases. Sequencing used PBMCs. The TCR originated in a man between 40 and 49 years old in good health and CMV-seropositive. Here the CDR3 is given as CASIQKSQGIGEQYF. Here is the DNA: TGTGCCAGCATTCAAAAATCACAGGGGATAGGCGAGCAGTACTTC.